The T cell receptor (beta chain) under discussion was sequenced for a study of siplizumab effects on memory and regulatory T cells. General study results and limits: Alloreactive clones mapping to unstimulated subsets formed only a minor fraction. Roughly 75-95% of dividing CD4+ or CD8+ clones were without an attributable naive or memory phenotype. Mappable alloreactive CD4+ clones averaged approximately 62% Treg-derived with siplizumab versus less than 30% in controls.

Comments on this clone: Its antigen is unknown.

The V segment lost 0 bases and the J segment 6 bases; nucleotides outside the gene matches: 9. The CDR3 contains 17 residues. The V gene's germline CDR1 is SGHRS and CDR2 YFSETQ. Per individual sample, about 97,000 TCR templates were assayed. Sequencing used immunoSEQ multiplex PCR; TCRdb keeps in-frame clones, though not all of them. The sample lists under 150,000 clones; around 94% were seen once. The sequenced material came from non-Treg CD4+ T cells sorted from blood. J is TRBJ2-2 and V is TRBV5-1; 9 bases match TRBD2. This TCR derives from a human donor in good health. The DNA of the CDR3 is TGCGCCAGCAGCTTGGCCTTGGGCGGGGGGGCCGCCGGGGAGCTGTTTTTT. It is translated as CASSLALGGGAAGELFF.